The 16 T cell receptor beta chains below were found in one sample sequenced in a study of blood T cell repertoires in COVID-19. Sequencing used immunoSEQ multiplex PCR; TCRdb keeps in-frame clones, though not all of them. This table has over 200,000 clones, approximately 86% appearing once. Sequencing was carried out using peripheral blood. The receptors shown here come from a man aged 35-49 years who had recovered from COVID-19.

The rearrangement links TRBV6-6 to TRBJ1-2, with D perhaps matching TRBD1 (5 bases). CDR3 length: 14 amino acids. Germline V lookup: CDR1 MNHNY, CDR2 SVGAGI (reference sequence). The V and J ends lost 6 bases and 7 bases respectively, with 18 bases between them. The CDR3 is CASSPMAGEVGYTF. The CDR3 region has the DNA TGTGCCAGCAGCCCCATGGCGGGGGAGGTTGGCTACACCTTC.

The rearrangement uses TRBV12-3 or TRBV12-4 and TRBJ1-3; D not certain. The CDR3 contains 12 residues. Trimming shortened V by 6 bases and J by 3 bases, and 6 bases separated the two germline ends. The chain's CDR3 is CASSYSGNTIYF. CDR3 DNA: TGTGCCAGCAGCTATAGTGGAAACACCATATATTTT.

CDR3 amino acids: CASNREMNTEAFF. The CDR3 DNA sequence: TGTGCCAGCAACCGCGAAATGAACACTGAAGCTTTCTTT. V usage is TRBV2 and J usage is TRBJ1-1; D not resolved. The V and J ends lost 7 bases and 0 bases respectively, with 9 bases between them. This CDR3 contains 13 residues. Germline CDR1 is SNHLY and CDR2 is FYNNEI.

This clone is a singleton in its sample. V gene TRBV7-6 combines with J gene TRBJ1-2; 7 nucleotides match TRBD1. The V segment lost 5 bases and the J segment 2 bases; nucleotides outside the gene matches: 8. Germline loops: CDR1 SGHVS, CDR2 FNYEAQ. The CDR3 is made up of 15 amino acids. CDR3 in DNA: TGTGCCAGCAGCGCTCGACAGGGAATGAACTATGGCTACACCTTC. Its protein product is CASSARQGMNYGYTF.

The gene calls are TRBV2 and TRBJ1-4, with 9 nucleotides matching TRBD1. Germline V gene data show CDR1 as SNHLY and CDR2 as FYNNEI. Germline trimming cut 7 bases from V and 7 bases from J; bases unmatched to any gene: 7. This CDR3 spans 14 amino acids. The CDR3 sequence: CASNPDRGVEKLFF. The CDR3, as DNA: TGTGCCAGCAACCCGGACAGGGGTGTTGAAAAACTGTTTTTT.

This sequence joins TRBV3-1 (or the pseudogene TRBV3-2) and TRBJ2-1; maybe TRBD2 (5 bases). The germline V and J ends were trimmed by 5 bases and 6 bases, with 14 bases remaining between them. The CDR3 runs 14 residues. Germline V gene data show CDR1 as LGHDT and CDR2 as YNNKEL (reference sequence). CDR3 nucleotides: TGTGCCAGCAGCAATGGGCTAGCAGTCAATGAGCAGTTCTTC. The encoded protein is CASSNGLAVNEQFF.

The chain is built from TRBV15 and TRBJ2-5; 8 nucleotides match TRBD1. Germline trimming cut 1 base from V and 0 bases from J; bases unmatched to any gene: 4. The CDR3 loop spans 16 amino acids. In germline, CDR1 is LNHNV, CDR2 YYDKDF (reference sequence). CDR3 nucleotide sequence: TGTGCCACCAGCAGAGGACAGGGGCAGTACCAAGAGACCCAGTACTTC. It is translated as CATSRGQGQYQETQYF. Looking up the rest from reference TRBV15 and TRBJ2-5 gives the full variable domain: DAMVIQNPRYQVTQFGKPVTLSCSQTLNHNVMYWYQQKSSQAPKLLFHYYDKDFNNEADTPDNFQSRRPNTSFCFLDIRSPGLGDTAMYLCATSRGQGQYQETQYFGPGTRLLVL.

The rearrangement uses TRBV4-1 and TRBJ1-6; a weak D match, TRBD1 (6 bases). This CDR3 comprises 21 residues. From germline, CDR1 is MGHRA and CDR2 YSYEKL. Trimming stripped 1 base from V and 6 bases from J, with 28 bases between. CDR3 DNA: TGCGCCAGCAGCCAAGGAGGGACAATCAAACGCGGAGGTGTGCTTAATTCACCCCTCCACTTT. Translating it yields CASSQGGTIKRGGVLNSPLHF.

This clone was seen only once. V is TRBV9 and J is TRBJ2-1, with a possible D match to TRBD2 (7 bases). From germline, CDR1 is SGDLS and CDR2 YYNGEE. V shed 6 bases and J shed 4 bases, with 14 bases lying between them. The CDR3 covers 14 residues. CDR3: CASNLRGGYNEQFF. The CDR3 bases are TGTGCCAGCAACCTGAGGGGGGGGTACAATGAGCAGTTCTTC. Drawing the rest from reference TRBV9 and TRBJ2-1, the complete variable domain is DSGVTQTPKHLITATGQRVTLRCSPRSGDLSVYWYQQSLDQGLQFLIQYYNGEERAKGNILERFSAQQFPDLHSELNLSSLELGDSALYFCASNLRGGYNEQFFGPGTRLTVL.

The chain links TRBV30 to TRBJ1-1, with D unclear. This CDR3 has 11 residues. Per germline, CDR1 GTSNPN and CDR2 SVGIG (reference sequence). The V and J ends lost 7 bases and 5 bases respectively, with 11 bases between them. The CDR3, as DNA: TGTGCCTACAATTCGGGAACTGAAGCTTTCTTT. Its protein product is CAYNSGTEAFF.

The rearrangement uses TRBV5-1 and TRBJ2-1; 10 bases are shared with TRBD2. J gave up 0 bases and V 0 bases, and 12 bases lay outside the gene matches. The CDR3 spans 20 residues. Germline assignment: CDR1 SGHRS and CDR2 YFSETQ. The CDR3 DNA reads TGCGCCAGCAGCTTGGCTTTCCAACTAGCGGGGCCGAGCTCCTACAATGAGCAGTTCTTC. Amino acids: CASSLAFQLAGPSSYNEQFF.

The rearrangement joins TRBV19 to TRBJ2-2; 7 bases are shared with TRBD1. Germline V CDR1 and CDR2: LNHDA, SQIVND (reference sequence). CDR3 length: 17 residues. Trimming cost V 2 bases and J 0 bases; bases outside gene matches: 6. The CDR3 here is CASSIPLQGANTGELFF. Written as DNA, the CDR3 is TGTGCCAGTAGTATACCCCTCCAGGGGGCGAACACCGGGGAGCTGTTTTTT.

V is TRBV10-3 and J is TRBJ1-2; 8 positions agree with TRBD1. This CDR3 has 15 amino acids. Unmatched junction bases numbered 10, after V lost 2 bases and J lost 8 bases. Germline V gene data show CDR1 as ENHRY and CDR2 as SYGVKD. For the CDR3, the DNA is TGTGCCATCAGTGAGGTTCGAACAGGGGGAAGCGGCTACACCTTC. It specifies CAISEVRTGGSGYTF.

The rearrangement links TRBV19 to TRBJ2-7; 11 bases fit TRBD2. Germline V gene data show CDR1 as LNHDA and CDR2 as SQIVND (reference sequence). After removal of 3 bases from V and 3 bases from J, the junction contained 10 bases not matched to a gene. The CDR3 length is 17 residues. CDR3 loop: CASSIRAGTSGVYEQYF. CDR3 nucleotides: TGTGCCAGTAGTATCAGGGCCGGGACTAGCGGTGTCTACGAGCAGTACTTC.

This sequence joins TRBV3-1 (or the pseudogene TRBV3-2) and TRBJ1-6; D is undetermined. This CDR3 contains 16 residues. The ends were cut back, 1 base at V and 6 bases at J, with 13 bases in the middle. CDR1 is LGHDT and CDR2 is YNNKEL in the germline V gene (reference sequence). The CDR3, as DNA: TGTGCCAGCAGCCAAGTCCCCGTCTCCCCTAATTCACCCCTCCACTTT. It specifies CASSQVPVSPNSPLHF.

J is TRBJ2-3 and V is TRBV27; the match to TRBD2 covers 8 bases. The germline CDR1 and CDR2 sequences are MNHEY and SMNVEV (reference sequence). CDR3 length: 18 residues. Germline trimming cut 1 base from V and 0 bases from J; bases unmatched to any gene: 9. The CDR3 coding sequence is TGTGCCAGCAGTTTATGGGGGGGACTAGACCCTAGCACAGATACGCAGTATTTT. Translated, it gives CASSLWGGLDPSTDTQYF.